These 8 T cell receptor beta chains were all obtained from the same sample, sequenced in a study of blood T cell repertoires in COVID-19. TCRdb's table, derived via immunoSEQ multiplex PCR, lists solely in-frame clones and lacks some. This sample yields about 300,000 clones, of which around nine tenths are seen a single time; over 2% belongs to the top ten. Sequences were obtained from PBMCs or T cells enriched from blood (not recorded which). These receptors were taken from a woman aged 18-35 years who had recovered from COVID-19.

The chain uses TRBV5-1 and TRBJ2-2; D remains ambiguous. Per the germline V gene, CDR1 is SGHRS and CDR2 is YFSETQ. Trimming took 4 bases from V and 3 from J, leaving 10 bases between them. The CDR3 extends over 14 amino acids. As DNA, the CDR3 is TGCGCCAGCAGCGGTCAGAGCGACACCGGGGAGCTGTTTTTT. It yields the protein CASSGQSDTGELFF.

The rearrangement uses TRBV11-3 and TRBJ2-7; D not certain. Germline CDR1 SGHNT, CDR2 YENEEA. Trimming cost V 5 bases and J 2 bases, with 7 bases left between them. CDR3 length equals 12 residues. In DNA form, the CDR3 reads TGTGCCAGCAGCCTTACAACCTACGAGCAGTACTTC. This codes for CASSLTTYEQYF.

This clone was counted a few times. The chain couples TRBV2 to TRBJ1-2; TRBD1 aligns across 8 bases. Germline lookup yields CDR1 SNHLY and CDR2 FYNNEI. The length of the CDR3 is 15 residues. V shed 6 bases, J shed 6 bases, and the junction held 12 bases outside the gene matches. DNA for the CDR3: TGTGCCAGCAGCCCGGAATGGACAGGGACGGATGGCTACACCTTC. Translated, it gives CASSPEWTGTDGYTF.

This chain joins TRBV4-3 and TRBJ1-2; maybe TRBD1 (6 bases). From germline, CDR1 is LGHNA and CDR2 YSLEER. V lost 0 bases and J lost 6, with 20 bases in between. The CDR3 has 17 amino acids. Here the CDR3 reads CASSQDWREGGFNGYTF. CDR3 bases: TGCGCCAGCAGCCAAGATTGGCGTGAAGGGGGTTTCAATGGCTACACCTTC.

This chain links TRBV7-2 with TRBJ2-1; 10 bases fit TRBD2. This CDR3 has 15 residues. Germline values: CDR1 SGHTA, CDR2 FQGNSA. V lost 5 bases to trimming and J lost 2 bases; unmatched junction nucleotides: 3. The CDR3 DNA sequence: TGTGCCAGCAGCGTCAGCGGGGGGGCCTACAATGAGCAGTTCTTC. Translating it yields CASSVSGGAYNEQFF.

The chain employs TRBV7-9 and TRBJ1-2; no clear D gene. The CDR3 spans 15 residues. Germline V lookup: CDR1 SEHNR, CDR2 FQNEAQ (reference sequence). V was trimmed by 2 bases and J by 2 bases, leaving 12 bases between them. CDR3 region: CASSLPPAVNYGYTF. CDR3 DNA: TGTGCCAGCAGCTTACCCCCGGCGGTGAACTATGGCTACACCTTC.

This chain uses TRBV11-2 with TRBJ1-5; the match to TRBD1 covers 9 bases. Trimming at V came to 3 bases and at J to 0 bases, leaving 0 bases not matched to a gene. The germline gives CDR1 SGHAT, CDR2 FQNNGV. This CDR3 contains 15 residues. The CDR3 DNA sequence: TGTGCCAGCAGCTTGGACAGGGGTAGCAATCAGCCCCAGCATTTT. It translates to CASSLDRGSNQPQHF.

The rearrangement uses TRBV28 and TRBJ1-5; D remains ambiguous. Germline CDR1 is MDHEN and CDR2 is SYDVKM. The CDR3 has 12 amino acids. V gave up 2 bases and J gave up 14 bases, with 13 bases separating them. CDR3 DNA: TGTGCCAGCAGTTTAACGACAAAGGTTAAGCATTTT. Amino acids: CASSLTTKVKHF.